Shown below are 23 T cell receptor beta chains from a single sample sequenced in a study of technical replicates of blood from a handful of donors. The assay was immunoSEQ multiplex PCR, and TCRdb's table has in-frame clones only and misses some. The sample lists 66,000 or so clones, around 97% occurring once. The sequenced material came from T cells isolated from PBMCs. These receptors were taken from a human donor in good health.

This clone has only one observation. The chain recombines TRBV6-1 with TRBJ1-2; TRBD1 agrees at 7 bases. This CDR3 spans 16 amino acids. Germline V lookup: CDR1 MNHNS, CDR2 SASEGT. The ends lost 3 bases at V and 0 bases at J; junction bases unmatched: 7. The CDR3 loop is CASSEIGGLSNYGYTF. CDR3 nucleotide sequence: TGTGCCAGCAGTGAGATAGGGGGCCTTTCTAACTATGGCTACACCTTC.

As DNA, the CDR3 is TGTGCCAGCAGTTATCCGGGACTAGCGGGAGGGAGCTACGAGCAGTACTTC. Protein sequence: CASSYPGLAGGSYEQYF. The chain links TRBV28 to TRBJ2-7; 16 nucleotides match TRBD2. The germline gives CDR1 MDHEN, CDR2 SYDVKM. Trimming cost V 4 bases and J 3 bases; bases outside gene matches: 6. This CDR3 spans 17 amino acids.

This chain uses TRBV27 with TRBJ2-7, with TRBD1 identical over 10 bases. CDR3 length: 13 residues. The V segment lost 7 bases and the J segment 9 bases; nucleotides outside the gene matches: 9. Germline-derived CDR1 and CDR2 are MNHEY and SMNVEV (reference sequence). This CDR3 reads CASTGQGVQGQYF. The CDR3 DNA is TGTGCCAGCACCGGACAGGGGGTCCAGGGGCAGTACTTC.

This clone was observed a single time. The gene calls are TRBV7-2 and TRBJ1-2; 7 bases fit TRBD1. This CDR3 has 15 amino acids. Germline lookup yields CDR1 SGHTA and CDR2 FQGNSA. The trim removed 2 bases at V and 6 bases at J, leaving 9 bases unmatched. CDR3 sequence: CASSLRTTGRDGYTF. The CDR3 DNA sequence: TGTGCCAGCAGCTTAAGGACGACAGGGCGGGATGGCTACACCTTC.

The CDR3 DNA reads TGCGCCAGCAGCTTTACAGGGAGCCGCGCCGAGCAGTACTTC. This encodes CASSFTGSRAEQYF. The chain links TRBV5-1 to TRBJ2-7, with D maybe TRBD1 (6 bases). Germline V gives CDR1 SGHRS, CDR2 YFSETQ. This CDR3 spans 14 amino acids. V shed 2 bases and J shed 6 bases, with 15 bases lying between them.

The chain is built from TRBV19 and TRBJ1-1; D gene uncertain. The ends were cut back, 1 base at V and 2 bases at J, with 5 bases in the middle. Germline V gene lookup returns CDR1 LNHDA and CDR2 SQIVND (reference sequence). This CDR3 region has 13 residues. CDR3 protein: CASSIVLNTEAFF. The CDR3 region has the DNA TGTGCCAGTAGTATAGTTCTAAACACTGAAGCTTTCTTT.

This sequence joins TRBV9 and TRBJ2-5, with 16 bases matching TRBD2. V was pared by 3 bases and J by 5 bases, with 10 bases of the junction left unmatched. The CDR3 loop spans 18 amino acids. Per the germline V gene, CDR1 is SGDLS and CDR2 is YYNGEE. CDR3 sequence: CASSAGTSGGAGGETQYF. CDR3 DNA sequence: TGTGCCAGCAGCGCTGGGACTAGCGGGGGGGCCGGTGGGGAGACCCAGTACTTC.

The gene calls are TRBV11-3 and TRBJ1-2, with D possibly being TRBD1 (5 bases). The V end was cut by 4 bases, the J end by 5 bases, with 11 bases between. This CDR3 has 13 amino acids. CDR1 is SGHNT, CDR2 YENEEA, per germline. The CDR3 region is CASSSSGTYGYTF. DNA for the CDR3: TGTGCCAGCAGCTCTTCCGGGACTTATGGCTACACCTTC.

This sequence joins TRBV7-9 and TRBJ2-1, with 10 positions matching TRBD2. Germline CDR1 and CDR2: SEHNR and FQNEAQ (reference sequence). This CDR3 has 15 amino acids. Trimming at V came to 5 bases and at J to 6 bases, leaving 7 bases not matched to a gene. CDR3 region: CASSRALAGTNEQFF. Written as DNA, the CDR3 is TGTGCCAGCAGCCGAGCACTAGCGGGAACCAATGAGCAGTTCTTC.

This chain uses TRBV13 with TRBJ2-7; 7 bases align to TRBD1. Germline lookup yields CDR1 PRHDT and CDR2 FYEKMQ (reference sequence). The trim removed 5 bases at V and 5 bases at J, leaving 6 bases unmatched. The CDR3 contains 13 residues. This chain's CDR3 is CASSPSDRDEQYF. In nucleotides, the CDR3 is TGTGCCAGCAGCCCCTCAGACAGGGACGAGCAGTACTTC.

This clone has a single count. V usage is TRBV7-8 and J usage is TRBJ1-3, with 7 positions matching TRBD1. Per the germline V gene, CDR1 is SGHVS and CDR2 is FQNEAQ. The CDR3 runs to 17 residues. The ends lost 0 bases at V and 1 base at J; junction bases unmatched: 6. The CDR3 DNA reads TGTGCCAGCAGCTTAGCCCCGACAGGGAGGTCTGGAAACACCATATATTTT. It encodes CASSLAPTGRSGNTIYF.

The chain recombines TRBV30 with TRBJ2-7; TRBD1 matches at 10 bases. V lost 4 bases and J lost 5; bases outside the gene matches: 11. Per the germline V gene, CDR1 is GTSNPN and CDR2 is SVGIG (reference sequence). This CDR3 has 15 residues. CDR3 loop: CAWKRQGASLNEQYF. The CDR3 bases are TGTGCCTGGAAGAGACAGGGGGCTAGTCTTAACGAGCAGTACTTC. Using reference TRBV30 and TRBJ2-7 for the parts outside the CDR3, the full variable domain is SQTIHQWPATLVQPVGSPLSLECTVEGTSNPNLYWYRQAAGRGLQLLFYSVGIGQISSEVPQNLSASRPQDRQFILSSKKLLLSDSGFYLCAWKRQGASLNEQYFGPGTRLTVT.

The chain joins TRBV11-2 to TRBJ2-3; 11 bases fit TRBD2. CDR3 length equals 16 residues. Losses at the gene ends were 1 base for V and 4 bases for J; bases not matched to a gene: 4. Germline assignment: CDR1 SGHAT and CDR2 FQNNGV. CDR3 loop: CASSLGASGGPDTQYF. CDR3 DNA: TGTGCCAGCAGCTTAGGGGCTAGCGGGGGGCCAGATACGCAGTATTTT.

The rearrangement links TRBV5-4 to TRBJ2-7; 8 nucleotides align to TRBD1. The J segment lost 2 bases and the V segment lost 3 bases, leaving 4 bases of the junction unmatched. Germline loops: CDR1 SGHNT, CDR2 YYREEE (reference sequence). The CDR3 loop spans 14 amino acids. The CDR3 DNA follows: TGTGCCAGCAGCTCGAGGACAGGGACCTACGAGCAGTACTTC. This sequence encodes CASSSRTGTYEQYF.

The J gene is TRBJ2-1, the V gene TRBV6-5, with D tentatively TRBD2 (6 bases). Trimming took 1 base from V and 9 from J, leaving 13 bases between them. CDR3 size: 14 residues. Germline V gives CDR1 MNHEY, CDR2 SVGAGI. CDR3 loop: CASSYFGGESEQFF. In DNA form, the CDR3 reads TGTGCCAGCAGTTACTTTGGAGGGGAGAGTGAGCAGTTCTTC.

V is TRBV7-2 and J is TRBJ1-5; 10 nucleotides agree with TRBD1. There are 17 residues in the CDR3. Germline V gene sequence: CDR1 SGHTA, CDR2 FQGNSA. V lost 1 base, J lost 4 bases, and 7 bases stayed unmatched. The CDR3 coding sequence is TGTGCCAGCAGCTTAGTGTATGCGGGACAGGGGAATCAGCCCCAGCATTTT. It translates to CASSLVYAGQGNQPQHF.

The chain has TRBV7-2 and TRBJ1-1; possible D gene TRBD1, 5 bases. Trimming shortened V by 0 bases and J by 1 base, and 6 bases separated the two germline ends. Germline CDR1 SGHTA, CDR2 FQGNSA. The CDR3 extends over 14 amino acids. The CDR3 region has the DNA TGTGCCAGCAGCTTAGCAGGACAGAACACTGAAGCTTTCTTT. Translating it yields CASSLAGQNTEAFF.

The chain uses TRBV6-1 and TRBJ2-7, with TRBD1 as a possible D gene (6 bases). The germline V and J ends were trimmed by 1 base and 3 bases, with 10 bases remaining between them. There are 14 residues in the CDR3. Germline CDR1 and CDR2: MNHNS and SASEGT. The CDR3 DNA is TGTGCCAGCAGTGAAGTAGGGACATACTACGAGCAGTACTTC. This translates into CASSEVGTYYEQYF.

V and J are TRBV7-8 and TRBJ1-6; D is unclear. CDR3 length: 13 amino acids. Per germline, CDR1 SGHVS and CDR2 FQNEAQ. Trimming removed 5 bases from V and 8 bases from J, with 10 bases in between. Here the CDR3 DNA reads TGTGCCAGCAGCACGAGGAGGGATTCACCCCTCCACTTT. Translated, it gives CASSTRRDSPLHF.

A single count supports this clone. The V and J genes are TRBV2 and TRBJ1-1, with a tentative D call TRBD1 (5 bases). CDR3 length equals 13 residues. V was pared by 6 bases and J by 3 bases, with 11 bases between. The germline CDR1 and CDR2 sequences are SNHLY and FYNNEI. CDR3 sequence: CASRTDGHTEAFF. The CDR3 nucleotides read TGTGCCAGCAGGACAGACGGACACACTGAAGCTTTCTTT.

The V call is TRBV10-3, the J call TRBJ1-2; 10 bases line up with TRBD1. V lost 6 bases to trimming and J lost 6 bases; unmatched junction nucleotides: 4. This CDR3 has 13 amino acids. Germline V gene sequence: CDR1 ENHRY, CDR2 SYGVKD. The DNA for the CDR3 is TGTGCCATCAGGCGGGACAGGGGTGATGGCTACACCTTC. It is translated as CAIRRDRGDGYTF.

The CDR3 loop reads CSVASLLAVSYNEQFF. The CDR3 region has the DNA TGCAGCGTAGCTTCCCTCCTAGCGGTCTCCTACAATGAGCAGTTCTTC. This chain joins TRBV29-1 and TRBJ2-1; 7 bases match TRBD2. With V trimmed by 6 bases and J by 0 bases, 11 bases remained unmatched. CDR3 size: 16 residues. The germline CDR1 and CDR2 sequences are SQVTM and ANQGSEA.

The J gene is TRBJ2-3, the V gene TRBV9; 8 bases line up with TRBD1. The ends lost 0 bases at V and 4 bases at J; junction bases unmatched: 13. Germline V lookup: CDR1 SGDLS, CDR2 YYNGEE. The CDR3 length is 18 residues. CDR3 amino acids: CASSVATLARGRPDTQYF. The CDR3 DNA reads TGTGCCAGCAGCGTAGCTACCCTGGCCAGGGGGCGCCCAGATACGCAGTATTTT.